The T cell receptor beta chain under discussion was sequenced for a study of PD-1 blockade in classical Hodgkin lymphoma. Findings of the study overall: Prior to therapy, complete responders displayed diversity much like that of newly diagnosed patients. There remain no defined causes for the repertoire differences, which possibly reflect disease activity or prior therapy. Diminished baseline TCR diversity has been reported in newly diagnosed patients relative to healthy donors. It was CD4+ TCR diversity, not CD8+, that rose significantly by C4D1.

In every patient, relapse followed autologous stem cell transplantation, while exposure to brentuximab vedotin differed. Trimming left V 2 bases short and J 3 bases short, with 10 bases between. The CDR3 extends over 15 amino acids. CDR1 is MNHEY, CDR2 SVGAGI, per germline. The data were produced by immunoSEQ multiplex PCR, yet TCRdb's version contains in-frame clones alone and is incomplete. The table has 50,000 to 75,000 clones, 88% seen once. As to this clone: Its antigen is unknown.

The clonotype originates from a human donor with classical Hodgkin lymphoma. The sample here was peripheral blood mononuclear cells (PBMCs), taken before the second cycle of nivolumab. This chain links TRBV6-5 with TRBJ1-4; possibly TRBD1 for D (5 bases). The CDR3 coding sequence is TGTGCCAGCAGTTACGGGGGTCTGGCTAATGAAAAACTGTTTTTT. It codes for CASSYGGLANEKLFF.